This T cell receptor (beta chain) was captured in a study of cytomegalovirus exposure and HLA in healthy donors. The table came from immunoSEQ multiplex PCR; TCRdb's copy has only in-frame clones and leaves some out. The sample consists of about 140,000 clones, about 90% of them appearing once. The CDR3 has 12 residues. Germline assignment: CDR1 SGHTA and CDR2 FQGNSA. V was trimmed by 1 base and J by 4 bases, leaving 4 bases between them. To note about this clone: Its antigen is as yet unknown.

Study-level results: Subsequent analysis found a tendency for first-cohort TCR clusters to co-occur within the 95 to 150 validation repertoires. High specificity and sensitivity for cytomegalovirus status were reported for the classifier. Most TCR sequences were rare, but some public TCRs occurred in many donors.

Sequencing was carried out using PBMCs. The TCR originated in a man aged 18 to 30 in good health and CMV-seronegative. The chain uses TRBV7-2 and TRBJ2-5; D gene uncertain. The CDR3 nucleotides are TGTGCCAGCAGCTTAGATAGAGAGACCCAGTACTTC. Translating it yields CASSLDRETQYF.